A selection of T cell receptor beta chains follows, all from one sample in a study of T cells after somatic rescue of genetic block. Repertoires were generated with immunoSEQ multiplex PCR, while TCRdb's copy carries only in-frame clones and drops some. The data show 14,000 to 15,000 clones, 65% to 75% seen once. Specimen: peripheral blood mononuclear cells (PBMCs). All receptors derive from a boy younger than 18. Both conserved end residues are part of each CDR3. The order of the fields is J gene, clone size, D gene, V gene, CDR3 protein, CDR3 DNA. D genes are given only for firm matches. Rows give clone size only sometimes, using once, few, many, or a class for an expanded clone.

TRBJ2-1 . . TRBV9 CASSVGSYNNEQFF TGTGCCAGCAGCGTAGGTTCCTATAACAATGAGCAGTTCTTC
TRBJ2-7 . TRBD1 TRBV5-4 CASSLVGQGNYEQYF TGTGCCAGCAGCTTGGTGGGACAGGGCAACTACGAGCAGTACTTC
TRBJ2-7 . TRBD2 TRBV28 CVSSSPYGGRAYEQYF TGTGTCAGCAGTTCCCCTTATGGCGGGAGAGCCTACGAGCAGTACTTC
TRBJ2-5 medium-sized TRBD1 TRBV28 CASSWDRGDETQYF TGTGCCAGCAGTTGGGACAGGGGGGACGAGACCCAGTACTTC
TRBJ2-7 . . TRBV27 CASSPYDAYEQYF TGTGCCAGCAGTCCTTACGATGCCTACGAGCAGTACTTC
TRBJ2-7 . TRBD1 TRBV28 CASSPLTLRDRLPGGYF TGTGCCAGCAGTCCTCTAACCCTCCGGGACAGGCTACCCGGGGGGTACTTC
TRBJ1-6 . . TRBV11-3 CASSLGQPFLSYNSPLHF TGTGCCAGCAGCTTAGGACAGCCCTTTCTCTCCTATAATTCACCCCTCCACTTT
TRBJ1-5 few TRBD1 TRBV5-5 CASSWTGNQPQHF TGTGCCAGCAGTTGGACAGGGAATCAGCCCCAGCATTTT
TRBJ2-5 . TRBD2 TRBV10-3 CAISGRSSGRETQYF TGTGCCATCAGTGGGAGGTCTAGCGGGAGAGAGACCCAGTACTTC
TRBJ2-4 . . TRBV7-2 CASSLGGRGAKNIQYF TGTGCCAGCAGCTTAGGGGGCAGAGGAGCCAAAAACATTCAGTACTTC
TRBJ2-1 . TRBD1 TRBV5-6 CASSEPTGLLTSEQFF TGTGCCAGCAGCGAACCGACAGGGCTTCTTACTAGTGAGCAGTTCTTC
TRBJ2-3 . . TRBV10-2 CASNRQATDTQYF TGCGCCAGCAACCGCCAGGCGACAGATACGCAGTATTTT
TRBJ2-7 . . TRBV21-1 CASSPSGAGGPASEQYF TGTGCCAGCAGCCCCTCTGGAGCGGGAGGACCTGCGAGCGAGCAGTACTTC
TRBJ2-7 . TRBD2 TRBV10-2 CASSDPSGIYEQYF TGCGCCAGCAGTGACCCTAGCGGAATTTACGAGCAGTACTTC
TRBJ2-1 . . TRBV5-4 CASSFGASGSNEQFF TGTGCCAGCAGCTTCGGGGCCAGCGGTAGCAATGAGCAGTTCTTC
TRBJ2-1 . TRBD2 TRBV12-5 CASGLVQVAGGSNEQFF TGTGCTAGTGGTTTGGTACAGGTAGCGGGGGGTAGCAATGAGCAGTTCTTC
TRBJ1-1 . . TRBV6-6 CASSWGPGKSNTEAFF TGTGCCAGCAGTTGGGGCCCGGGCAAGTCGAACACTGAAGCTTTCTTT
TRBJ2-6 medium-sized . TRBV11-1 CASSLSFQVSGANVLTF TGTGCCAGCAGCTTATCCTTCCAGGTCTCTGGGGCCAACGTCCTGACTTTC
TRBJ1-4 . TRBD1 TRBV7-9 CASSPDRVREKLFF TGTGCCAGCAGCCCCGACAGGGTTCGGGAAAAACTGTTTTTT
TRBJ2-5 few TRBD2 TRBV5-1 CASSSGGPPRGETQYF TGCGCCAGCAGCTCGGGGGGGCCCCCAAGAGGAGAGACCCAGTACTTC
TRBJ2-1 . . TRBV2 CASSEGRGSYNEQFF TGTGCCAGCAGTGAGGGCAGGGGATCCTACAATGAGCAGTTCTTC
TRBJ2-3 . . TRBV2 CASRSDGYYTDTQYF TGTGCCAGCAGGTCGGACGGGTATTACACAGATACGCAGTATTTT
TRBJ2-5 once . TRBV12-5 CASGFSLGHQYF TGTGCTAGTGGTTTCTCTCTAGGGCACCAGTACTTC
TRBJ2-7 . TRBD2 TRBV9 CASRASGSHEQYF TGTGCCAGCAGGGCTAGCGGGAGCCACGAGCAGTACTTC
TRBJ1-4 . . TRBV27 CASSKLSGGRGVEKLFF TGTGCCAGCAGTAAACTCAGTGGGGGGAGAGGGGTTGAAAAACTGTTTTTT
TRBJ2-4 few . TRBV6-1 CASSEWGGGSGKNIQYF TGTGCCAGCAGTGAATGGGGGGGCGGTAGCGGCAAAAACATTCAGTACTTC
TRBJ2-4 few . TRBV4-2 CASSQNLLVGAKNIQYF TGTGCCAGCAGCCAAAATTTGCTAGTTGGGGCCAAAAACATTCAGTACTTC
TRBJ2-2 . . TRBV30 CACKTGNTGELFF TGCGCCTGCAAGACAGGTAACACCGGGGAGCTGTTTTTT
TRBJ2-1 once . TRBV19 CASSYGPRGEQFF TGTGCCAGTAGTTACGGACCCCGGGGTGAGCAGTTCTTC
TRBJ1-4 . . TRBV2 CASSAGTVYRLFF TGTGCCAGCAGCGCCGGGACTGTTTATCGACTGTTTTTT
TRBJ1-4 . TRBD1 TRBV5-6 CASSFPGQGGEKLFF TGTGCCAGCAGCTTTCCGGGACAGGGGGGTGAAAAACTGTTTTTT
TRBJ2-7 . . TRBV7-9 CASSLDRGFLYEQYF TGTGCCAGCAGCTTAGACCGTGGGTTCCTCTACGAGCAGTACTTC
TRBJ2-7 few TRBD1 TRBV10-3 CAIRGPGQGYEQYF TGTGCCATCAGAGGGCCGGGACAGGGGTACGAGCAGTACTTC
TRBJ2-1 medium-sized TRBD1 TRBV19 CASSIPGGSYNEQFF TGTGCCAGTAGTATCCCAGGGGGCTCCTACAATGAGCAGTTCTTC
TRBJ2-7 . . TRBV28 CASRLPGQGSYEQYF TGTGCCAGCAGGCTTCCGGGGCAAGGTTCCTACGAGCAGTACTTC
TRBJ2-1 once TRBD1 TRBV6-4 CASSRDRVDYNEQFF TGTGCCAGCAGTAGGGACAGGGTTGACTACAATGAGCAGTTCTTC
TRBJ1-2 . TRBD1 TRBV6-6 CASSHTGANYGYTF TGTGCCAGCAGTCATACAGGGGCTAACTATGGCTACACCTTC
TRBJ2-5 . . TRBV18 CASSPWGQETQYF TGTGCCAGCTCACCATGGGGACAAGAGACCCAGTACTTC
TRBJ2-7 . TRBD2 TRBV23-1 CASNPKTEAGTYEQYF TGCGCCAGCAATCCAAAAACCGAAGCGGGAACCTACGAGCAGTACTTC
TRBJ2-7 . . TRBV11-1 CASSLDWDYEQYF TGTGCCAGCAGTTTGGACTGGGACTACGAGCAGTACTTC
TRBJ2-7 . . TRBV7-2 CASSSRSEQYF TGTGCCAGCAGCTCACGGAGCGAGCAGTACTTC
TRBJ1-4 . . TRBV6-5 CASSYSRGGANEKLFF TGTGCCAGCAGTTACTCCCGAGGGGGGGCTAATGAAAAACTGTTTTTT
TRBJ1-1 few . TRBV7-9 CASTLDKRRLNTEAFF TGTGCCAGCACCCTAGATAAACGGCGACTTAACACTGAAGCTTTCTTT
TRBJ2-2 . TRBD1 TRBV5-1 CASSPTGAATGELFF TGCGCCAGCAGCCCAACAGGGGCGGCCACCGGGGAGCTGTTTTTT
TRBJ1-1 few . TRBV11-1 CASSVTGNTEAFF TGTGCCAGCAGCGTCACAGGGAACACTGAAGCTTTCTTT
TRBJ1-4 . TRBD1 TRBV4-2 CASSQDRDRAEKLFF TGTGCCAGCAGCCAAGATCGGGACAGGGCCGAAAAACTGTTTTTT
TRBJ2-3 few . TRBV7-9 CASSLLYADTQYF TGTGCCAGCAGCTTACTCTACGCGGATACGCAGTATTTT
TRBJ1-1 . TRBD1 TRBV9 CASSFRDRGPVDTEAFF TGTGCCAGCAGCTTCCGGGACAGGGGGCCGGTGGACACTGAAGCTTTCTTT